The clone carrying this TCR beta chain was seen ten or more times. Its antigen is still unknown. The CDR3 runs 14 residues. The junction had 2 bases not matched to a gene; V was cut back by 1 base and J by 10 bases. CDR1 LGHDT and CDR2 YNNKEL come from the germline V gene (reference sequence). TCR alpha and beta CDR3 regions were amplified from RNA using iRepertoire nested multiplex PCR. Input was roughly 100-450 ng of tissue mRNA or PBMC total RNA. MiXCR, applied by TCRdb to the multiplex PCR reads, yields one record per CDR3 protein. Here the sample spans over 100,000 distinct CDR3 sequences, around 25% being singletons. This specimen belongs to a study of glioma-infiltrating T cells. The study's findings and limits: Gliomas, especially low-grade, showed above-expected tissue-blood divergence; non-neoplastic patients showed below.

The TCR originated in a human donor with low-grade glioma or glioblastoma, undergoing nonglioma brain surgery, or in good health (not recorded which). Material for sequencing was glioma tissue, nonneoplastic brain tissue, or PBMCs (not recorded which). The V and J genes are TRBV3-1 and TRBJ1-6; 9 positions agree with TRBD1. Here the CDR3 reads CASSQGDRDSPLHF. CDR3 coding DNA: TGTGCCAGCAGCCAAGGGGACAGGGACTCACCCCTCCACTTT.